This T cell receptor (beta chain) was captured by sequencing in a study of identifying expanded T cells in peripheral blood. Profiling relied on immunoSEQ multiplex PCR, and the TCRdb table lists in-frame clones only, not all of them. The sample has approximately 100,000 clones; around 85% are singletons. Study-level points and caveats: Technical replicates showed about 1.1 changed clones; approximately 2 weeks 15 to 20; four weeks 19. Variance in clone template counts between roughly 2-week samples significantly increased with total template count across all healthy donors.

This clone was seen just once. Its antigen remains unidentified. Collection occurred without any documented infections or immune events in donors. Trimming shortened V by 3 bases and J by 2 bases, and 11 bases separated the two germline ends. Germline V lookup: CDR1 SGHTA, CDR2 FQGNSA. This CDR3 comprises 14 residues. Sequenced input: blood. The TCR comes from a person between 18 and 75 years old in good health. The chain joins TRBV7-2 to TRBJ2-7, with D tentatively TRBD1 or TRBD2 (5 bases each). CDR3 in amino acids: CASSFTGGTYEQYF. Written as DNA, the CDR3 is TGTGCCAGCAGCTTTACAGGAGGCACCTACGAGCAGTACTTC.